This TCR beta chain was captured in a study of T cells in localized non-small cell lung cancer. Data came from immunoSEQ multiplex PCR; TCRdb stores just in-frame clones and leaves some out. This sample has approximately 2,500 clones, with around a quarter found just once. V was clipped by 9 bases and J by 5 bases, with 19 bases between them. CDR1 is MNHGY, CDR2 SAAAGT, per germline. The CDR3 length is 15 residues. This clone is judged medium-sized (0.01 to 0.1%). This receptor was taken from a male donor at least 60 years old with stage II squamous cell lung carcinoma. This sample comprised lung tumor tissue, obtained before any cancer treatment. This rearrangement joins TRBV6-8 to TRBJ1-4; D possibly corresponds to TRBD1 (6 bases). CDR3 nucleotides: TGTGCCAGACCGGGACATCTAAATCGGAATGAAAAACTGTTTTTT. It translates to CARPGHLNRNEKLFF.